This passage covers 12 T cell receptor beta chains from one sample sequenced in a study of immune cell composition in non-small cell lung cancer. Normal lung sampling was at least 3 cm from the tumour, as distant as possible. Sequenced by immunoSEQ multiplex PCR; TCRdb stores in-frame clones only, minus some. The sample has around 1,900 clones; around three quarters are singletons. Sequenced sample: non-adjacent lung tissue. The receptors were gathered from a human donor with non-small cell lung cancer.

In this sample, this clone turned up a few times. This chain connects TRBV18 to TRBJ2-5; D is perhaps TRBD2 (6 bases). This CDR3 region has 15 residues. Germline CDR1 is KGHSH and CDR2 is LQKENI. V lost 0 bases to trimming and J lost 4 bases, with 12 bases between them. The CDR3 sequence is CASSPPGGWSETQYF. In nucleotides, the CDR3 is TGTGCCAGCTCACCACCCGGGGGTTGGTCAGAGACCCAGTACTTC. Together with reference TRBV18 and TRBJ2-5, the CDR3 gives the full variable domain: NAGVMQNPRHLVRRRGQEARLRCSPMKGHSHVYWYRQLPEEGLKFMVYLQKENIIDESGMPKERFSAEFPKEGPSILRIQQVVRGDSAAYFCASSPPGGWSETQYFGPGTRLLVL.

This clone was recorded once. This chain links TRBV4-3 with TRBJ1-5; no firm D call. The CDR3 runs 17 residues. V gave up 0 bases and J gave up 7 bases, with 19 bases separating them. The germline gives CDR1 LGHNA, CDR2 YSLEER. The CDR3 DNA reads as TGCGCCAGCAGCCAAGATCGAGCCAGCCATGCCGGGCAGCCCCAGCATTTT. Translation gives CASSQDRASHAGQPQHF.

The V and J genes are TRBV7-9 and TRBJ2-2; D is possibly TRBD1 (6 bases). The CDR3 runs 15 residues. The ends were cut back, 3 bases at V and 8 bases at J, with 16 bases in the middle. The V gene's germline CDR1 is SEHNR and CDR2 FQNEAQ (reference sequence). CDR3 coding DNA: TGTGCCAGCAGCTTTACAATCAGGACAGCAGGGGAGCTGTTTTTT. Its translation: CASSFTIRTAGELFF.

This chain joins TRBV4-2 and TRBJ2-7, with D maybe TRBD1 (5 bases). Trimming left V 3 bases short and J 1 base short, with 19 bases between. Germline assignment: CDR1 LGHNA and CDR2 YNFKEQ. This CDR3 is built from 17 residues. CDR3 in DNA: TGTGCCAGCAGCCAGTCCATACGGCCCCAGGGATCCTACGAGCAGTACTTC. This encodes CASSQSIRPQGSYEQYF.

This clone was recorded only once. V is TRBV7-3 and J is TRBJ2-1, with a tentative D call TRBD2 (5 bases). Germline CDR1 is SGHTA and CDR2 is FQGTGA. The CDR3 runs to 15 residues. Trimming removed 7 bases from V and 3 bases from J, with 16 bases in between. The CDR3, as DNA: TGTGCCAGCAAGCGGTCAGCCTCTCTCTACAATGAGCAGTTCTTC. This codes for CASKRSASLYNEQFF.

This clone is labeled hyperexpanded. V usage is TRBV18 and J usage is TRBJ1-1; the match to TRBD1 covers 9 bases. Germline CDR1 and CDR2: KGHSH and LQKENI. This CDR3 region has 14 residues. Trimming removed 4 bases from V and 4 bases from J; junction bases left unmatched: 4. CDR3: CASSRETGGTEAFF. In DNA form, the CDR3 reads TGTGCCAGCTCACGGGAGACAGGGGGCACTGAAGCTTTCTTT.

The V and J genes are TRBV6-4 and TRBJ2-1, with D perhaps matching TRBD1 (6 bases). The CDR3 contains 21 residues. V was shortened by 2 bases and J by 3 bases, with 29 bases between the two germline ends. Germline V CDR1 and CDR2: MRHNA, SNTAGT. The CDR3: CASSDPDLEHRAGAVYNEQFF. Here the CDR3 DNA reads TGTGCCAGCAGTGACCCAGACCTCGAACACAGGGCAGGAGCGGTCTACAATGAGCAGTTCTTC.

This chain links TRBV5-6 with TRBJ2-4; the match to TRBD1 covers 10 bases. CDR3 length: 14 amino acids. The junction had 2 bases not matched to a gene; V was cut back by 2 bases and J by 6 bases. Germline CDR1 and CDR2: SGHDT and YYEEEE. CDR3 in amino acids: CASSFRDRGNIQYF. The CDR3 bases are TGTGCCAGCAGCTTCCGGGACAGGGGAAACATTCAGTACTTC.

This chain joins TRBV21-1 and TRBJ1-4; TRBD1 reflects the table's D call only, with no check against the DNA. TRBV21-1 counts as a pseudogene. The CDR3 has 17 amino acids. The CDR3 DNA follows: TGTGCCAGCAGCCGAGGGGGGCCCCGGGCCCCAGGGGGAAAACTGTTTTTT. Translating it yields CASSRGGPRAPGGKLFF.

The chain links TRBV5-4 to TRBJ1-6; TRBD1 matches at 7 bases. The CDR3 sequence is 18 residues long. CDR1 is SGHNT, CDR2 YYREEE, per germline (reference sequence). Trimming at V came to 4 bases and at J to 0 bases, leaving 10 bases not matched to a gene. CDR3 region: CASSATSGQSSYNSPLHF. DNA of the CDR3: TGTGCCAGCAGCGCCACCTCGGGACAGAGCTCCTATAATTCACCCCTCCACTTT.

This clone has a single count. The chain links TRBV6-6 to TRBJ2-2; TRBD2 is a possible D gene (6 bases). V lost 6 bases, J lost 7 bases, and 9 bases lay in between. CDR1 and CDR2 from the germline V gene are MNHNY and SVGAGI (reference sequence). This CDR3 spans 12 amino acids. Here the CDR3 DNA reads TGTGCCAGCAGCCCGGGGGTCGGGGAGCTGTTTTTT. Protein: CASSPGVGELFF.

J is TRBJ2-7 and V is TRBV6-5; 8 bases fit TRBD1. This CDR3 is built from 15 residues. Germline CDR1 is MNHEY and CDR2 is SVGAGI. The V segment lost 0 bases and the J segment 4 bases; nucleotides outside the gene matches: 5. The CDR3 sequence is CASSYSGQGAYEQYF. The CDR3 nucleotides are TGTGCCAGCAGTTACTCAGGGCAGGGGGCGTACGAGCAGTACTTC.